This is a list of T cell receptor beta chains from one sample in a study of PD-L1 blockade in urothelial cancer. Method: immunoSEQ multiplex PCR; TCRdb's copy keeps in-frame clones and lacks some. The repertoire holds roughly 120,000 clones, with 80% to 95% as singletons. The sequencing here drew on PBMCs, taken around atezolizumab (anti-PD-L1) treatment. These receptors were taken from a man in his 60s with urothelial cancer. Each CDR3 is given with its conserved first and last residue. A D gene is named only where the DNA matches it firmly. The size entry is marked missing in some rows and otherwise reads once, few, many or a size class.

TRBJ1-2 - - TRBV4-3 CASSQGTTGFYGYTF TGCGCCAGCAGCCAAGGGACGACAGGATTCTATGGCTACACCTTC
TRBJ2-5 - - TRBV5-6 CASSLSGETQYF TGTGCCAGCAGCTTATCCGGGGAGACCCAGTACTTC
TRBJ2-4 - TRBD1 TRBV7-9 CASSSLGGQGAKNIQYF TGTGCCAGCAGCTCCCTAGGAGGACAGGGGGCCAAAAACATTCAGTACTTC
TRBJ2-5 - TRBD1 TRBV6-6 CASSHTGGQETQYF TGTGCCAGCAGTCATACAGGGGGCCAAGAGACCCAGTACTTC
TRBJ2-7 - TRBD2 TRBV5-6 CASSLFAGDSYEQYF TGTGCCAGCAGCTTGTTCGCGGGAGACTCCTACGAGCAGTACTTC
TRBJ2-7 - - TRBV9 CASSRDSGQHAYEQYF TGTGCCAGCAGTAGGGACTCGGGACAGCACGCCTACGAGCAGTACTTC
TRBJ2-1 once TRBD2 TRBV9 CASGGLGGYNEQFF TGTGCCAGCGGGGGACTAGGGGGCTACAATGAGCAGTTCTTC
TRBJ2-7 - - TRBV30 CAWSVPGFEQYF TGTGCCTGGAGTGTCCCCGGGTTCGAGCAGTACTTC
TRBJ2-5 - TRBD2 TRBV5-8 CAISPGLAGEETQYF TGTGCCATTTCGCCGGGACTAGCGGGGGAAGAGACCCAGTACTTC
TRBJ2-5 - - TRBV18 CASSEASTTGETQYF TGTGCCAGCTCAGAGGCTTCTACTACGGGGGAGACCCAGTACTTC
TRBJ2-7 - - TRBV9 CASSVGPYYEQYF TGTGCCAGCAGCGTAGGTCCTTACTACGAGCAGTACTTC
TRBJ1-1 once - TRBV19 CASSPSGGATEAFF TGTGCCAGTAGTCCCTCGGGGGGGGCCACTGAAGCTTTCTTT
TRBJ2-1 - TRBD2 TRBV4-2 CASSQESSGGHRRIDEQFF TGTGCCAGCAGCCAAGAGTCTAGCGGGGGGCATCGGAGAATCGATGAGCAGTTCTTC
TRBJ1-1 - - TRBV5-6 CASSSRDTYTEAFF TGTGCCAGCAGCTCCCGGGATACCTACACTGAAGCTTTCTTT
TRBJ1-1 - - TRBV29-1 CSAIRQANTEAFF TGCAGCGCCATCAGACAGGCGAACACTGAAGCTTTCTTT
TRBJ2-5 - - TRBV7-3 CASSRTGPRETQYF TGTGCCAGCAGCCGAACGGGTCCTCGCGAGACCCAGTACTTC
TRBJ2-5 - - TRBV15 CATSRPRVQETQYF TGTGCCACCAGCAGACCCAGGGTGCAAGAGACCCAGTACTTC
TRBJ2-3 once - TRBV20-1 CSARPADTQYF TGCAGTGCTAGACCGGCAGATACGCAGTATTTT
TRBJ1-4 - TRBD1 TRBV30 CAWSATGALSFEKLFF TGTGCCTGGAGTGCAACAGGGGCTTTAAGTTTTGAAAAACTGTTTTTT
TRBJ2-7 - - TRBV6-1 CASSLGDFSYEQYF TGTGCCAGCAGTCTTGGGGACTTCTCCTACGAGCAGTACTTC
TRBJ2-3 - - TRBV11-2 CASGLAAGDTQYF TGTGCCAGCGGTCTGGCCGCGGGAGATACGCAGTATTTT
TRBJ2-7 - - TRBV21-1 CASSKGTGTYEQYF TGTGCCAGCAGCAAAGGGACAGGCACCTACGAGCAGTACTTC
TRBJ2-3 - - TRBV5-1 CASSSSFRALGVTDTQYF TGCGCCAGCAGTAGCTCGTTTCGGGCCCTAGGGGTGACAGATACGCAGTATTTT
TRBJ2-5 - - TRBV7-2 CASSATVRETQYF TGTGCCAGCAGCGCTACAGTTCGCGAGACCCAGTACTTC
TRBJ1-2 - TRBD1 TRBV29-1 CSVTPTGTANGYTF TGCAGCGTTACCCCAACCGGGACAGCTAATGGCTACACCTTC
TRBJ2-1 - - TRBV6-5 CASSYSGQGSYNEQFF TGTGCCAGCAGTTACTCGGGGCAGGGGTCTTACAATGAGCAGTTCTTC
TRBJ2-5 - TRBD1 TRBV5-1 CASSLDRGRETQYF TGCGCCAGCAGCTTGGACAGGGGTAGGGAGACCCAGTACTTC
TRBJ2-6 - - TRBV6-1 CASSELQGKPGANVLTF TGTGCCAGCAGTGAACTCCAGGGAAAGCCTGGGGCCAACGTCCTGACTTTC
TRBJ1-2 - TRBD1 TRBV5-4 CASIPDRGGNYGYTF TGTGCCAGCATCCCCGACAGGGGGGGGAACTATGGCTACACCTTC
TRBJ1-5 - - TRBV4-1 CASSQGTASNQPQHF TGCGCCAGCAGCCAAGGAACAGCTAGCAATCAGCCCCAGCATTTT
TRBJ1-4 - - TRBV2 CASSANHEKLFF TGTGCCAGCAGTGCTAACCATGAAAAACTGTTTTTT
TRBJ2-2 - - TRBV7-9 CASTKTVTGELFF TGTGCCAGCACAAAGACAGTCACCGGGGAGCTGTTTTTT
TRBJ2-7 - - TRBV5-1 CASSFGLGGSYEQYF TGCGCCAGCAGCTTCGGACTGGGGGGCTCCTACGAGCAGTACTTC
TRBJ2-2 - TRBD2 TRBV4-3 CASSQDFGTTNTGELFF TGCGCCAGCAGCCAAGATTTTGGGACTACGAACACCGGGGAGCTGTTTTTT
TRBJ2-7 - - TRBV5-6 CASSLLLGTPYEQYF TGTGCCAGCAGCCTCCTCCTCGGGACTCCCTACGAGCAGTACTTC
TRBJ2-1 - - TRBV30 CAWSGSNEQFF TGTGCCTGGAGTGGGAGCAATGAGCAGTTCTTC
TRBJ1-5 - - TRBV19 CASSSTGLWGNQPQHF TGTGCCAGTAGTTCGACAGGTTTGTGGGGCAATCAGCCCCAGCATTTT
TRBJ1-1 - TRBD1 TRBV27 CASSPRQGLPYYSTRNTEAFF TGTGCCAGCAGTCCGAGACAGGGACTCCCTTACTACTCTACGCGGAACACTGAAGCTTTCTTT
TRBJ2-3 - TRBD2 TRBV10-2 CASGPTSGPTDTQYF TGCGCCAGCGGCCCCACTAGCGGTCCCACAGATACGCAGTATTTT
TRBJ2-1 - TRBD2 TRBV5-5 CASSLGLAGGTEQFF TGTGCCAGCAGCCTGGGACTAGCGGGAGGAACTGAGCAGTTCTTC
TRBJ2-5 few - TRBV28 CASSWGRGGTQYF TGTGCCAGCAGTTGGGGACGAGGGGGGACCCAGTACTTC
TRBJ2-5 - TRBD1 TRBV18 CASSRQGVQETQYF TGTGCCAGCTCACGACAGGGGGTCCAAGAGACCCAGTACTTC